This TCR beta chain was sequenced for a study of blood T cell repertoires in COVID-19 (dated by TCRdb to 2020 to 2022). Notes on the research overall: The collaborator samples originated in the United States, Italy and Spain and spanned the acute and convalescent phases of COVID-19. HLA class I and class II types, where available, came from metadata supplied by the sample provider rather than from assay-based typing. Sample metadata almost always included a de-identified subject ID, COVID-19 status, age in years and sex. The samples were drawn from two sources: the first 160 participants of the ongoing ImmuneRACE study, and 1,000 to 1,500 subjects contributed by 6 global collaborators. The repertoires were made available in a free public database intended to serve as a resource for research on the immune response to SARS-CoV-2. The material from the prospective study consisted of cDNA or gDNA derived from T cells, B-cell-depleted T cells, or PBMCs. Deeply sampled blood TCRbeta repertoires from subjects exposed to, actively infected with, or recovered from COVID-19 were included in the dataset.

From the germline V gene, CDR1 is SQVTM and CDR2 is ANQGSEA. The CDR3 holds 13 amino acids from the cysteine to the phenylalanine. The CDR3 DNA has 39 bases and is translated from base 1. Cut back by 4 bases and 4 bases, the V and J ends lie 11 bases apart. TCRbeta CDR3 regions were amplified from genomic DNA by means of the immunoSEQ Assay, a bias-controlled multiplex PCR. Processing in the source paper ran as follows. The number of nucleated cells in each sample was estimated from the amplification of reference gene primers within the assay. To quantify the absolute abundance of each unique TCRbeta CDR3 rearrangement, sequence reads were collapsed and filtered. For each sample, productive Simpson clonality was calculated by taking the square root of Simpson's diversity index across productive rearrangements. Imported from immuneACCESS, the table was reduced by TCRdb to in-frame sequences with V and J called. These copies leave out some clones; in studies compared against another copy, an unresolved V gene accounts for under half, and the cause of the remainder is not known. V and J calls and clone size are given by that table; D and trimming were obtained from the DNA. Recorded for this sample are 90,000 or so clones; around nine tenths of them occurred a single time. The ten largest clones take up 15% to 20% of the sample.

The paper as a whole reports these results and caveats: Clinical and demographic metadata were provided uncurated, with the amount varying by source and participant.

This clone appeared a few times. There is no known antigen for this receptor. The sample holds no much larger clone one base away, and base qualities are not on file. In Seattle, one collaborating source enrolled patients while the infection was active and tracked those patients longitudinally over the course of disease. Each collaborating institution followed its own protocols to collect whole blood in K2EDTA tubes. For TCRbeta analysis, collaborators shipped samples in one of three forms: frozen whole blood, isolated PBMCs, or DNA extracted from either of those sample types. This TCR was recovered from a woman aged 60-70 years with COVID-19, enrolled during active disease. The V gene is TRBV29-1 and the J gene is TRBJ1-5; TRBD1 is a possible D gene, resting on 6 matching bases. Sequencing was carried out using peripheral blood. The CDR3 region reads CSVGGQLNQPQHF. The DNA sequence is as follows: TGCAGCGTTGGTGGACAGCTTAATCAGCCCCAGCATTTT.